This T cell receptor (beta chain) was sequenced for a study of T cell changes during pregnancy in multiple sclerosis. Germline V gene lookup returns CDR1 ENHRY and CDR2 SYGVKD. V trimming: 2 bases; J trimming: 2 bases; junction bases outside the gene matches: 2. This CDR3 has 15 residues. Repertoires were generated with immunoSEQ multiplex PCR, while TCRdb's copy carries only in-frame clones and drops some. The sample consists of roughly 42,000 clones, approximately 94% of them appearing once. The V and J genes are TRBV10-3 and TRBJ2-1; TRBD2 matches 8 bases. The TCR was taken from a female donor with multiple sclerosis, enrolled in a pregnancy study. The material was CD4+ T cells from peripheral blood mononuclear cells, obtained after pregnancy. CDR3 sequence (DNA): TGTGCCATCAGTGAGATAGCGGGGCCCTACAATGAGCAGTTCTTC. It is translated as CAISEIAGPYNEQFF.